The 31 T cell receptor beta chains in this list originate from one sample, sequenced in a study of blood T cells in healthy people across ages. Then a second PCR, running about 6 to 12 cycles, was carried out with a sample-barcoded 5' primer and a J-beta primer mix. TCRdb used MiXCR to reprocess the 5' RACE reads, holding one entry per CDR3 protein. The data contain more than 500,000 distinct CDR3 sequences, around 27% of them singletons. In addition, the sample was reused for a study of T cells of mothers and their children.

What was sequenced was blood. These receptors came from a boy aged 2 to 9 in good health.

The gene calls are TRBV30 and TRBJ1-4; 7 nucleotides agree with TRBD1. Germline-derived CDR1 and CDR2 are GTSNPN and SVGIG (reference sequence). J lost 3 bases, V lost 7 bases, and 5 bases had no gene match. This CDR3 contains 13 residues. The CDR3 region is CALRQGSNEKLFF. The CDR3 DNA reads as TGTGCCTTAAGACAGGGCTCTAATGAAAAACTGTTTTTT.

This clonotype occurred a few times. This chain's CDR3 is CASSLSGANEKLFF. The CDR3 DNA follows: TGTGCCAGCAGCTTATCAGGGGCTAATGAAAAACTGTTTTTT. This sequence joins TRBV7-9 and TRBJ1-4, with a weak D call TRBD1 (6 bases). Per germline, CDR1 SEHNR and CDR2 FQNEAQ (reference sequence). The CDR3 consists of 14 residues. V lost 2 bases and J 3 bases, leaving 7 bases between the germline ends.

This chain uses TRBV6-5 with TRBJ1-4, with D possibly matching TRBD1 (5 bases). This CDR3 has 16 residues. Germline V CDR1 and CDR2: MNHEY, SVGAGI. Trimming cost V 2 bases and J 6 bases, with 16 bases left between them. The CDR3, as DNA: TGTGCCAGCAGTTACAGGCTAGGGGTGGTGGATGAAAAACTGTTTTTT. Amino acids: CASSYRLGVVDEKLFF.

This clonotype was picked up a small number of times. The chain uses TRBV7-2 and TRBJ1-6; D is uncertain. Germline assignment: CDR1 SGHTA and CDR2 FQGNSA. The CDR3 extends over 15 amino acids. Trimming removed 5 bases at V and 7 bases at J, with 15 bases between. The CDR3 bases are TGTGCCAGCAGCCCCCCAGCAGGCGTAAATTCACCCCTCCACTTT. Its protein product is CASSPPAGVNSPLHF. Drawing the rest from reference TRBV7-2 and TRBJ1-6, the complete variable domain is GAGVSQSPSNKVTEKGKDVELRCDPISGHTALYWYRQSLGQGLEFLIYFQGNSAPDKSGLPSDRFSAERTGGSVSTLTIQRTQQEDSAVYLCASSPPAGVNSPLHFGNGTRLTVT.

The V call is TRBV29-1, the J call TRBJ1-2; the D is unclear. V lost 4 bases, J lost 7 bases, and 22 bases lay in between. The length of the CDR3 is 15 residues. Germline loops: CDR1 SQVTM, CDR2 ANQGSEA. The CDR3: CSVADSNKFSGGYTF. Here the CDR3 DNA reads TGCAGCGTTGCCGATTCGAACAAGTTCTCTGGTGGCTACACCTTC.

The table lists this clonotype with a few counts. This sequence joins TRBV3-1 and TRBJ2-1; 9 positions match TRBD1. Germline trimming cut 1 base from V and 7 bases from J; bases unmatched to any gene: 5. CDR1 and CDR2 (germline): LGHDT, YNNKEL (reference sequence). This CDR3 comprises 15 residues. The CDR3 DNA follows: TGTGCCAGCAGCCAAGGGACAGGGGCTTTGAATGAGCAGTTCTTC. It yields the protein CASSQGTGALNEQFF.

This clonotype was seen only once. The chain's CDR3 is CASSHVAGNNEQFF. CDR3 bases: TGTGCCAGCAGCCATGTAGCGGGAAATAATGAGCAGTTCTTC. The chain has TRBV14 and TRBJ2-1; 8 bases map to TRBD2. This CDR3 has 14 residues. With V trimmed by 3 bases and J by 7 bases, 5 bases remained unmatched. Per germline, CDR1 SGHDN and CDR2 FVKESK. Full variable domain (rest looked up from reference TRBV14 and TRBJ2-1): EAGVTQFPSHSVIEKGQTVTLRCDPISGHDNLYWYRRVMGKEIKFLLHFVKESKQDESGMPNNRFLAERTGGTYSTLKVQPAELEDSGVYFCASSHVAGNNEQFFGPGTRLTVL.

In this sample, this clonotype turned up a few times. CDR3: CASGGPQSSYNEQFF. CDR3 in DNA: TGTGCTAGTGGTGGGCCACAGAGCTCCTACAATGAGCAGTTCTTC. This sequence joins TRBV12-5 and TRBJ2-1; no clear D. The length of the CDR3 is 15 residues. V shed 5 bases and J shed 0 bases, with 11 bases lying between them. Germline V lookup: CDR1 LGHNT, CDR2 FRNRAP.

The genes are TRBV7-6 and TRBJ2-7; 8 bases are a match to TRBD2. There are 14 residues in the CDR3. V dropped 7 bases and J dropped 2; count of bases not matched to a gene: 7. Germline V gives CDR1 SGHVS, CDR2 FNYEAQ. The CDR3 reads CASNPGGEAYEQYF. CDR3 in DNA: TGTGCCAGCAACCCGGGGGGGGAGGCCTACGAGCAGTACTTC.

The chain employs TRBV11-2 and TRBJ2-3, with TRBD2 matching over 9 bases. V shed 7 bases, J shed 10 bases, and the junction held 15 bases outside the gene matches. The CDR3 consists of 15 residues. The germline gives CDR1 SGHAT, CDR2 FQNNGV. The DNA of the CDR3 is TGTGCCAGCATTGCCGGGACTAGCCTACCGGAACCGCAGTATTTT. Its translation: CASIAGTSLPEPQYF.

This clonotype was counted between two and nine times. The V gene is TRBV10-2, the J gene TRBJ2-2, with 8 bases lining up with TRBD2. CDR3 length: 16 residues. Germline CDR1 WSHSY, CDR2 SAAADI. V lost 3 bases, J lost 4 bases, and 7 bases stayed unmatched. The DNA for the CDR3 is TGCGCCAGCAGTGAAGGGTGGCGGGAGGCCACCGGGGAGCTGTTTTTT. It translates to CASSEGWREATGELFF.

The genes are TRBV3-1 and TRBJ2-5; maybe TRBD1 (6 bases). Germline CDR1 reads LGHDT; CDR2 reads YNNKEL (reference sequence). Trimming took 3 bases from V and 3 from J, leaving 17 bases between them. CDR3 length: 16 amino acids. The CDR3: CASSHVPDSTEETQYF. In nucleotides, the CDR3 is TGTGCCAGCAGCCACGTACCGGACAGCACTGAAGAGACCCAGTACTTC.

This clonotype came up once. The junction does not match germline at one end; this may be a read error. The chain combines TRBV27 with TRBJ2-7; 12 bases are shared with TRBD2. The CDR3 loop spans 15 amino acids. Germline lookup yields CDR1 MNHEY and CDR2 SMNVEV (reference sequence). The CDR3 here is CASGFRGLAGYEQYF. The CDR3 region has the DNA TGTGCCAGCGGTTTCCGTGGACTAGCGGGGTACGAGCAGTACTTC.

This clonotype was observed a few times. The CDR3 DNA reads TGCGCCAGCAGCCCGAGGTCTAGCGGGGTTGAAGAGACCCAGTACTTC. Translation: CASSPRSSGVEETQYF. The chain joins TRBV5-1 to TRBJ2-5; TRBD2 agrees at 9 bases. Trimming removed 4 bases from V and 3 bases from J; junction bases left unmatched: 10. Germline V CDR1 and CDR2: SGHRS, YFSETQ. The CDR3 runs to 16 residues. Full variable domain (rest looked up from reference TRBV5-1 and TRBJ2-5): KAGVTQTPRYLIKTRGQQVTLSCSPISGHRSVSWYQQTPGQGLQFLFEYFSETQRNKGNFPGRFSGRQFSNSRSEMNVSTLELGDSALYLCASSPRSSGVEETQYFGPGTRLLVL.

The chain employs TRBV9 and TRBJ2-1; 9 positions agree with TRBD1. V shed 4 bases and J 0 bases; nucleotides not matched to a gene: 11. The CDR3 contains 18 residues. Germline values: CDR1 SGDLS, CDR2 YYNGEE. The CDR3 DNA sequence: TGTGCCAGCAGCCCCGGGACAGGGACGGTAAGCTCCTACAATGAGCAGTTCTTC. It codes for CASSPGTGTVSSYNEQFF. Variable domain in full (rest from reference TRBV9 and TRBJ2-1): DSGVTQTPKHLITATGQRVTLRCSPRSGDLSVYWYQQSLDQGLQFLIQYYNGEERAKGNILERFSAQQFPDLHSELNLSSLELGDSALYFCASSPGTGTVSSYNEQFFGPGTRLTVL.

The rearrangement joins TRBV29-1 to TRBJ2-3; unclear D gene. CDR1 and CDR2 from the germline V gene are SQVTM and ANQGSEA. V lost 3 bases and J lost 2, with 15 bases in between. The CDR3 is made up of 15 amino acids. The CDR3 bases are TGCAGCGTTGAGATGGTTTGGAGCTCCACAGATACGCAGTATTTT. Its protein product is CSVEMVWSSTDTQYF.

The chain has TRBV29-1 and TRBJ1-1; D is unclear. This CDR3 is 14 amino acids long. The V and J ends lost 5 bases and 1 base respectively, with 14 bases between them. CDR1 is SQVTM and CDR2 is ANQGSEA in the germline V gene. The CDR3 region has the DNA TGCAGCGTTTCATCACAGTTAACGAACACTGAAGCTTTCTTT. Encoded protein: CSVSSQLTNTEAFF. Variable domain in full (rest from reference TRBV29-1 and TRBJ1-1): SAVISQKPSRDICQRGTSLTIQCQVDSQVTMMFWYRQQPGQSLTLIATANQGSEATYESGFVIDKFPISRPNLTFSTLTVSNMSPEDSSIYLCSVSSQLTNTEAFFGQGTRLTVV.

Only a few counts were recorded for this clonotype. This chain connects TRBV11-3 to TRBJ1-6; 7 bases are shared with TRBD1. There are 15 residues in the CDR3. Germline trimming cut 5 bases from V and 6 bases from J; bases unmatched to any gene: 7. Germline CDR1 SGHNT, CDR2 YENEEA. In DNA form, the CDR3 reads TGTGCCAGCAGCCGTGACAGGGAAAGTAATTCACCCCTCCACTTT. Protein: CASSRDRESNSPLHF.

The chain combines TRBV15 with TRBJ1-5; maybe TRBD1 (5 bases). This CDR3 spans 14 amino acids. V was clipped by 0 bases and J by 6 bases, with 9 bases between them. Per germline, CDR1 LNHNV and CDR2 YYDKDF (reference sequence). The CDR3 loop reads CATSRDREGQPQHF. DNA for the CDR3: TGTGCCACCAGCAGAGACAGGGAGGGTCAGCCCCAGCATTTT.

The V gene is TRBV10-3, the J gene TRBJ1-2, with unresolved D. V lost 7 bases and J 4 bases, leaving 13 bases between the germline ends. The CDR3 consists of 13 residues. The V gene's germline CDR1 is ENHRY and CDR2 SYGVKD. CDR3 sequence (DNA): TGTGCCATCACTGCGACGCCCTCCTATGGCTACACCTTC. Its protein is CAITATPSYGYTF.

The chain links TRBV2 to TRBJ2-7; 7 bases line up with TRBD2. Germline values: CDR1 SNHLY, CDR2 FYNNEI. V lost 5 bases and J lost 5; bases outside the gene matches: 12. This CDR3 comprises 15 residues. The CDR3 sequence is CASSTPSGVHDEQYF. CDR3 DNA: TGTGCCAGCAGTACGCCTAGCGGCGTGCACGACGAGCAGTACTTC.

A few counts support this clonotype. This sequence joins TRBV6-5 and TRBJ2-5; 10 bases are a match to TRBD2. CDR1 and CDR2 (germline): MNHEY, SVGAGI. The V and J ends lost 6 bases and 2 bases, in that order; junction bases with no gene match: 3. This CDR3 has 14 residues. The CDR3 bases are TGTGCCAGCAGAGGACTAGCGGTGCAAGAGACCCAGTACTTC. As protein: CASRGLAVQETQYF.

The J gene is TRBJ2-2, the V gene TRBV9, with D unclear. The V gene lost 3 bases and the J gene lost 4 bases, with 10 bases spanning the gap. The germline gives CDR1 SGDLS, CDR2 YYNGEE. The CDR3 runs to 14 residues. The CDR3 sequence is CASSERLITGELFF. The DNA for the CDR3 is TGTGCCAGCAGCGAGAGGCTGATCACCGGGGAGCTGTTTTTT. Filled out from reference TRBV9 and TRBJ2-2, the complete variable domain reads DSGVTQTPKHLITATGQRVTLRCSPRSGDLSVYWYQQSLDQGLQFLIQYYNGEERAKGNILERFSAQQFPDLHSELNLSSLELGDSALYFCASSERLITGELFFGEGSRLTVL.

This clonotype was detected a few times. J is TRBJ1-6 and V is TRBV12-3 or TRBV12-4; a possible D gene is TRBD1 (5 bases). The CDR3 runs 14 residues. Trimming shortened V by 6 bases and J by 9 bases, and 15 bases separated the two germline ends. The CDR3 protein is CASSPFKGSSPLHF. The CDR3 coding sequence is TGTGCCAGCAGCCCCTTTAAGGGGAGTTCACCCCTCCACTTT.

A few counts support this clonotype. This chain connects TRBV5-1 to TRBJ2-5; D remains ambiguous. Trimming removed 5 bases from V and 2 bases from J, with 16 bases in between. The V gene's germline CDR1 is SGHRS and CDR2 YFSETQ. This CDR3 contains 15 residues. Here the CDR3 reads CASRTLMQVQETQYF. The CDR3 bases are TGCGCCAGCAGGACCCTAATGCAGGTACAAGAGACCCAGTACTTC. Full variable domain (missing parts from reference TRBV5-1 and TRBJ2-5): KAGVTQTPRYLIKTRGQQVTLSCSPISGHRSVSWYQQTPGQGLQFLFEYFSETQRNKGNFPGRFSGRQFSNSRSEMNVSTLELGDSALYLCASRTLMQVQETQYFGPGTRLLVL.

Here the CDR3 reads CAGRHGAPRYNEQFF. The CDR3 region has the DNA TGTGCCGGGAGACACGGAGCGCCTCGGTACAATGAGCAGTTCTTC. The chain recombines TRBV5-6 with TRBJ2-5, with D perhaps TRBD2 (5 bases). Near its end, the DNA agrees better with TRBJ2-1, so the J call may be wrong. Per the germline V gene, CDR1 is SGHDT and CDR2 is YYEEEE. There are 15 residues in the CDR3.

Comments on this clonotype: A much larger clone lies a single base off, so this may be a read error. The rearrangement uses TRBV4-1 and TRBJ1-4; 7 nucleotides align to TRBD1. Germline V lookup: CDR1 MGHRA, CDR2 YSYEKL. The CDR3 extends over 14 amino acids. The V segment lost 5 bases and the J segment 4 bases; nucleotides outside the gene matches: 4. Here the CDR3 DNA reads TGCGCCAGCAGCTGGGACAGACTTAATGAAAAACTGTTTTTT. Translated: CASSWDRLNEKLFF.

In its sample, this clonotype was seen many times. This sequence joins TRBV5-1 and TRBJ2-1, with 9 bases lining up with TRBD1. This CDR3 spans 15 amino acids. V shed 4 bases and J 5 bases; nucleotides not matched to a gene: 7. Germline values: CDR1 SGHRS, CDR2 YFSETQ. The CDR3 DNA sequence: TGCGCCAGCAGCCTACAGGACAGGGGCGACAATGAGCAGTTCTTC. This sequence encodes CASSLQDRGDNEQFF.

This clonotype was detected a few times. The CDR3 sequence is CATLQLAGGEQYF. The CDR3 nucleotides are TGTGCCACTCTACAACTAGCGGGAGGCGAGCAGTACTTC. This rearrangement joins TRBV6-6 to TRBJ2-5; 12 bases are shared with TRBD2. The J call may be mistaken, given a closer DNA end match to TRBJ2-7. The CDR3 loop spans 13 amino acids. Germline V gene data show CDR1 as MNHNY and CDR2 as SVGAGI (reference sequence).

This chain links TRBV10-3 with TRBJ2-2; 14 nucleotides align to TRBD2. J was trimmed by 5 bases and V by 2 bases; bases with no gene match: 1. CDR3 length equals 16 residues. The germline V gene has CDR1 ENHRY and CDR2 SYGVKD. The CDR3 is CAISEGLAGGTGELFF. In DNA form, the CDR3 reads TGTGCCATCAGTGAGGGACTAGCGGGAGGTACCGGGGAGCTGTTTTTT.

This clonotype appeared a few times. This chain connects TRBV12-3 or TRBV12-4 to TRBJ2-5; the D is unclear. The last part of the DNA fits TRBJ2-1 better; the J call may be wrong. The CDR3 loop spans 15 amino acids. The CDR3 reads CASSLQGYLPNEQFF. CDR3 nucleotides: TGTGCCAGCAGTTTGCAAGGGTACCTTCCCAATGAGCAGTTCTTC.